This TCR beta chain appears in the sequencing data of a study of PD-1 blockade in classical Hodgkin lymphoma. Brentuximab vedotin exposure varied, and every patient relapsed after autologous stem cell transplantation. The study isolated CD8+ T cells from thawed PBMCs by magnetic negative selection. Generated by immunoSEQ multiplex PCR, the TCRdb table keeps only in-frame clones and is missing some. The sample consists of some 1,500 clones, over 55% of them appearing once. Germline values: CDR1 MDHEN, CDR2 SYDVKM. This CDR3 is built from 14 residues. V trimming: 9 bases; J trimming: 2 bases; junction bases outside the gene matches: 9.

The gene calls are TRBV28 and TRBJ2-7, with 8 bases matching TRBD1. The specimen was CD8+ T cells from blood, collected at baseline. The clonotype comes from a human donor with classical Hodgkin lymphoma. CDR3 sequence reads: CASLNPTGAYEQYF. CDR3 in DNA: TGTGCCAGTTTAAACCCGACAGGGGCCTACGAGCAGTACTTC.